This T cell receptor beta chain was retrieved from a study of T cell repertoires in cytomegalovirus infection. Looking at the study overall: CMV epitopes in the study were HLA-C-restricted (recently identified) and HLA-B-restricted (well studied). CMV infection and matching HLA type were both indicated by public TCR beta signatures.

TCRdb processed the reads anew with MiXCR; each CDR3 protein has one entry. The data show 550,000 to 850,000 distinct CDR3 sequences, 30% to 35% seen once. Study-wide findings and caveats: It was HLA-C-restricted CMV-specific TCR beta clonotypes that dominated the response ex vivo. Identification of carriers of CMV plus the relevant HLA was achieved through cumulative public TCR beta family frequency.

This clonotype was seen more than once but under ten times. The antigen is unknown. The material was cultured PBMCs, obtained from culture after CMV antigen stimulation. The clonotype comes from a human donor in good health (CMV status not recorded). Some clones in this sample may be carry-over from other donors' samples.

The CDR3 DNA sequence: TGTGCCAGCAGCTTAGCTAAACGCTACGAGCAGTACTTC. This translates into CASSLAKRYEQYF. The rearrangement joins TRBV7-2 to TRBJ2-7; D remains unclear. CDR1 SGHTA and CDR2 FQGNSA come from the germline V gene. Trimming stripped 0 bases from V and 3 bases from J, with 6 bases between. The CDR3 has 13 residues.